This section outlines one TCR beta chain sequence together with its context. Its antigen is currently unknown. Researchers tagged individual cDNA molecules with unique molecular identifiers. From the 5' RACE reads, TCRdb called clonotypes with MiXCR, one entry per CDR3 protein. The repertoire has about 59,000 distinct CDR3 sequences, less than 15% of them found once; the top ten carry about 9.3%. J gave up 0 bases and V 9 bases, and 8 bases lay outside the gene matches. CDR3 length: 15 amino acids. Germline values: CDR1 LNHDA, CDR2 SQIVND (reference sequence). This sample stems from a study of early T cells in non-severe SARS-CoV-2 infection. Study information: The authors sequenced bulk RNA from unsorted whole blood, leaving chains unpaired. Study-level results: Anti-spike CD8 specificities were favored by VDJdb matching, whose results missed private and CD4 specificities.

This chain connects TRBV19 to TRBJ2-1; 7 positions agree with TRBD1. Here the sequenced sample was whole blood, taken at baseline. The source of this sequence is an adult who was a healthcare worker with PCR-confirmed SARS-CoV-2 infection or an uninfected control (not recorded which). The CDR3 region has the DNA TGTGCCAGCCAACCTGGGACAGCCTCCTACAATGAGCAGTTCTTC. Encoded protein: CASQPGTASYNEQFF.